The TCR beta chain under discussion was sequenced for a study of T cells in Graves' hyperthyroidism and ophthalmopathy. Study observations and caveats: Model-based prediction identified ophthalmopathy a median about 7 months prior to its onset.

This clonotype was recorded many times. Its antigen is not identified. The junction had 1 base not matched to a gene; V was cut back by 0 bases and J by 3 bases. Germline CDR1 reads SGHTA; CDR2 reads FQGTGA. CDR3 length: 15 residues. Inclusion characteristics of ophthalmopathy patients comprised a Clinical Activity Score of at least 3, a NOSPECS grade of at least 4, and duration under 3 months. The source of the PBMCs was over 8.5 ml of fresh peripheral blood. RNA transcripts gave rise to amplified TCR beta CDR3 regions. HTBI primers drove first-round RT-PCR of the TCR CDR3. MiXCR was run by TCRdb on the multiplex PCR reads, yielding one entry per CDR3 protein. The table lists 500,000 to 750,000 distinct CDR3 sequences, approximately 14% of them singletons.

The chain carries TRBV7-3 and TRBJ2-1; 8 bases map to TRBD1. The sequenced sample consisted of blood. This sequence originates from a woman aged 18 to 35 with Graves' ophthalmopathy. The CDR3, as DNA: TGTGCCAGCAGCTTAACGACAGGGGACTACAATGAGCAGTTCTTC. Residues: CASSLTTGDYNEQFF.